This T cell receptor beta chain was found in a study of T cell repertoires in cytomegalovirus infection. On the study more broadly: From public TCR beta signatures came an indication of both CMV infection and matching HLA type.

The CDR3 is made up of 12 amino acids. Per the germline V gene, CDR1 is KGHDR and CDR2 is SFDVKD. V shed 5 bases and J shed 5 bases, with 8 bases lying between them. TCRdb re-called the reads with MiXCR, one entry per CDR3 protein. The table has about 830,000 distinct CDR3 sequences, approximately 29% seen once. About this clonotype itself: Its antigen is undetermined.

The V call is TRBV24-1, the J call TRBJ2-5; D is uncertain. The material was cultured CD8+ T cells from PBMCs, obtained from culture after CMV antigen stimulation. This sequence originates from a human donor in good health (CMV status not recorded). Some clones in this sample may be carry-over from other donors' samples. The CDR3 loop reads CATSAPSETQYF. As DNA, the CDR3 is TGTGCCACCAGTGCCCCCTCGGAGACCCAGTACTTC.